The present T cell receptor beta chain was sequenced within a study of T cells in Graves' hyperthyroidism and ophthalmopathy. Study findings and constraints: The model foresaw ophthalmopathy a median around 6 months prior to onset.

On this clonotype itself: Antigen unknown.

Amplification targeted TCR beta CDR3 regions from RNA transcripts. HTBI primers were used for first-round RT-PCR of the TCR CDR3. TCRdb independently ran MiXCR on the multiplex PCR reads; one entry per CDR3 protein. This table holds some 600,000 distinct CDR3 sequences, over 11% found once. The diagnostic basis comprised clinical symptoms, serum thyroxine and TRAb, thyroid ultrasound and orbital computed tomography. The CDR3 is 21 amino acids. Trimming cost V 5 bases and J 0 bases, with 28 bases left between them. Per the germline V gene, CDR1 is MNHEY and CDR2 is SMNVEV (reference sequence). The sample consisted of blood. The receptor was isolated from a woman in her thirties with Graves' hyperthyroidism that later progressed to Graves' ophthalmopathy. The chain has TRBV27 and TRBJ1-4; TRBD1 might be the D (5 bases). DNA of the CDR3: TGTGCCAGCAGTCGTAGGGCCGGAAAGACAGTCCTTGATGCAACTAATGAAAAACTGTTTTTT. Protein product: CASSRRAGKTVLDATNEKLFF.